Below, one T cell receptor (beta chain) is given with its context. The specificity of this receptor is unknown. A commercial ELISA kit detecting HCMV-specific IgG in serum was used to determine HCMV serostatus. Ficoll density gradient centrifugation was used to isolate peripheral blood mononuclear cells from blood. This sample is part of a study of T cells expressing NK-cell markers (dated by TCRdb to 2019 to 2021). Concerning the study at large: In sorted CD3+CD56+NKG2C+, CD3+CD56+NKG2C- and CD3+CD56-NKG2C+ T-cell subsets from 7 or 8 donors, TCR beta-chain repertoires were profiled. Of the eight sequenced donors, seven were found to be HCMV-seropositive and one was found to be HCMV-seronegative. All eight donors whose samples were sequenced were randomly selected healthy volunteers, three of them men and five women. Illumina HiSeq 2000/2500, MiSeq or NextSeq was used to sequence libraries as 2 x 150 bp reads. Broader findings and caveats from the paper: For more than 5 donors, the dominant CD3+CD56+NKG2C+ clonotypes were among the top 10 CD8+ clonotypes and accounted for about 1.0-7.0% of CD8+ T cells. It remained unclear whether the expanded NKG2C-expressing T cell clones were specific for HCMV antigens. Those dominant clonotypes were again the most abundant among CD3+CD56-NKG2C+ cells in a handful of donors, at roughly 28.3-60.1%.

The listed sequencing device is Illumina HiSeq 2000. 5'RACE template switching, by which a universal primer site and unique molecular identifiers were added, was used to make TCR beta cDNA libraries. Synthesis of cDNA was primed from the TCR beta constant segment and was followed by two consecutive PCR amplification steps. Per the original workflow: MIGEC was used to demultiplex reads and group reads by UMI, and MiTCR was used to assemble and quantify clonotypes. To exclude erroneous sequences, only TCR cDNA sequences supported by at least two reads were retained. The tcR package was used for downstream repertoire analysis, and clonotypes were matched across fractions by CDR3 nucleotide sequence plus V segment. VDJmatch was used to annotate antigen specificity against VDJdb, with one amino acid substitution in CDR3 permitted. TCRdb reprocessed the public reads and reports one entry per CDR3 protein sequence, without DNA. TCRdb's processing, not the study's, gives the V and J calls here. The record for this sample contains around 14,000 distinct CDR3 sequences. The ten most abundant clones make up about 60% of the sample.

Taken from cysteine to phenylalanine, the CDR3 has 17 residues. DNA is not recorded here. From a lookup of the germline V gene, CDR1 and CDR2 are MRHNA and SNTAGT. The sample consisted of blood T cells: a sorted CD56 or NKG2C T cell subset, CD4+ or CD8+ T cells, or bulk PBMC T cells (not recorded which). The V and J segments used are TRBV6-4 and TRBJ2-1. The receptor comes from a man aged 18 to 69 in good health. The CDR3 here reads CASMTRDQPINNNEQFF.